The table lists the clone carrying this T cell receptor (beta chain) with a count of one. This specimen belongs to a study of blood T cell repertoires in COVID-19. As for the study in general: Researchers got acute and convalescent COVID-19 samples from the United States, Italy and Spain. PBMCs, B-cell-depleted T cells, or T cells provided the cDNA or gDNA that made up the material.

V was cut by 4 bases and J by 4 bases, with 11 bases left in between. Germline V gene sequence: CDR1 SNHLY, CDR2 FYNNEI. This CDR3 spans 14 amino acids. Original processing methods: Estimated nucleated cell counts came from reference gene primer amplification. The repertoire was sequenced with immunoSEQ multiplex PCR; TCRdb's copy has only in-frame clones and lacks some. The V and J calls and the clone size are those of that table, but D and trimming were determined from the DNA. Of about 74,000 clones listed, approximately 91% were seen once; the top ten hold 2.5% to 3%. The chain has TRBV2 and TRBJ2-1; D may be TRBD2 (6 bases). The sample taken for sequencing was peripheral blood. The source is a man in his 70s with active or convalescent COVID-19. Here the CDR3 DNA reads TGTGCCAGCAGTGGAGCTAGCGAGTACAATGAGCAGTTCTTC. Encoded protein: CASSGASEYNEQFF.